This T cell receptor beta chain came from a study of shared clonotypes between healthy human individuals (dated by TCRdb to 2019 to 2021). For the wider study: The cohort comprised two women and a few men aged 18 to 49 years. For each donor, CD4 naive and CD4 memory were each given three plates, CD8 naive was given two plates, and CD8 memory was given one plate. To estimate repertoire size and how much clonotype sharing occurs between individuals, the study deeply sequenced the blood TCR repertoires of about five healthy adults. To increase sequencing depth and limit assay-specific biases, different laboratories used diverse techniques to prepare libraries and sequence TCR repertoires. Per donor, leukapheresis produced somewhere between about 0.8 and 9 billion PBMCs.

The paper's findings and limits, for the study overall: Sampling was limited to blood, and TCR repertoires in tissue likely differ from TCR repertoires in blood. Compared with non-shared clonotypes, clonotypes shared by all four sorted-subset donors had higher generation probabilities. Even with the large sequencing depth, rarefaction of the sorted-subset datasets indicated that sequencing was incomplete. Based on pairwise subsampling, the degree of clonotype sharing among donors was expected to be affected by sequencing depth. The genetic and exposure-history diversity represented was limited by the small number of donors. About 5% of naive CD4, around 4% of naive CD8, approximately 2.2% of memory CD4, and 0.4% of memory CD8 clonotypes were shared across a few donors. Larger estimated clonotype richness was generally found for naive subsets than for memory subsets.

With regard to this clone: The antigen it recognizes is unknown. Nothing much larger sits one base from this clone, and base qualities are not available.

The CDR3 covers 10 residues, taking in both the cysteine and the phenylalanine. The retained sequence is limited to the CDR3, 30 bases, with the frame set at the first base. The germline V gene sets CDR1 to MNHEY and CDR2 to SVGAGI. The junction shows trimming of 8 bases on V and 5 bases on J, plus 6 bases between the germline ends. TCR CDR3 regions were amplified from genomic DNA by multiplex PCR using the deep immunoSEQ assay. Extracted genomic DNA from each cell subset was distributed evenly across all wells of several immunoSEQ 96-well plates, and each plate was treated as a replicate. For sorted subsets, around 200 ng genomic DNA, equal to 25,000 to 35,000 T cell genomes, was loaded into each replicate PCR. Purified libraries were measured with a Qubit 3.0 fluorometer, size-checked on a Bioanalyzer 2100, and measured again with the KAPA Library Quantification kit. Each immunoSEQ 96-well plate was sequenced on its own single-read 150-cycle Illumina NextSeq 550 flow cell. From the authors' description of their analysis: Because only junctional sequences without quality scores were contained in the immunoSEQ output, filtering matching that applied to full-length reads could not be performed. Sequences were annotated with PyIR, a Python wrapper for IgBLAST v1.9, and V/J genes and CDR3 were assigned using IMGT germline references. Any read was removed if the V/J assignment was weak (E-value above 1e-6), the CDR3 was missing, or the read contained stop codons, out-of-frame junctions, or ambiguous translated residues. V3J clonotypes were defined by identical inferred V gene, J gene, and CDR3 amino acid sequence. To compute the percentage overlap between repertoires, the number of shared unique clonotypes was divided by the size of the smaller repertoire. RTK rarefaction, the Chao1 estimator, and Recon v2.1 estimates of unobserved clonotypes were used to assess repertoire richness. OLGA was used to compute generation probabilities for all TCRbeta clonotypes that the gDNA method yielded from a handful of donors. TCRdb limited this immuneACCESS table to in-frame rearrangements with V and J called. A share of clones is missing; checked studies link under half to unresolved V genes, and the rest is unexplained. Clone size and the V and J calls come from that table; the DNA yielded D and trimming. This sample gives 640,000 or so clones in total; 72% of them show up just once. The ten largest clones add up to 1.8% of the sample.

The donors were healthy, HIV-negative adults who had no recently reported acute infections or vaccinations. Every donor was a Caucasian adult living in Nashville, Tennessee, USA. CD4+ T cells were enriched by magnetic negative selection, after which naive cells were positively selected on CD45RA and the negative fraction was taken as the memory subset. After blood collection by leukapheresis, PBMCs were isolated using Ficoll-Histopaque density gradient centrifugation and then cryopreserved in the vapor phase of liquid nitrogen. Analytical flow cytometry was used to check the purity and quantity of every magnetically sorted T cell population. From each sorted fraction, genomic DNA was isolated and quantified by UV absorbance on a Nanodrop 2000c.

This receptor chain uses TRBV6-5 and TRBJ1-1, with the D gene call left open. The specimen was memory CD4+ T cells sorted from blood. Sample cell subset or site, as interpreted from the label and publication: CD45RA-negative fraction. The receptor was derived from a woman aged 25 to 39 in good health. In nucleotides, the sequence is TGTGCCAGCTGGTCGACTGAAGCTTTCTTT. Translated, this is CASWSTEAFF.